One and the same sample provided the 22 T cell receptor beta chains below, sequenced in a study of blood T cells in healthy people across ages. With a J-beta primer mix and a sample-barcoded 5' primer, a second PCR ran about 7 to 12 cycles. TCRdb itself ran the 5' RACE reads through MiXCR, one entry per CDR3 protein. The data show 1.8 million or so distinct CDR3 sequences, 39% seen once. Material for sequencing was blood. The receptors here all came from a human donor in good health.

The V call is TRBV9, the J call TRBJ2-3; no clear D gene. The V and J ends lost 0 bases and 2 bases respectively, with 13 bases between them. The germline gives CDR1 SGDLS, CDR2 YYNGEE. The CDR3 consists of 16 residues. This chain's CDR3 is CASSVASEKITDTQYF. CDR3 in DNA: TGTGCCAGCAGCGTAGCTTCGGAGAAGATCACAGATACGCAGTATTTT.

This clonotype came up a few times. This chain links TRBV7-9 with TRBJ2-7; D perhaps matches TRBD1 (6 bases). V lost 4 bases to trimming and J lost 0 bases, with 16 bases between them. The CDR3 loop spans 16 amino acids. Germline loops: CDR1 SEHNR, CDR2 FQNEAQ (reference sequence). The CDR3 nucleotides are TGTGCCAGCAGCTCCCATTCCACAGGGACCTCCTACGAGCAGTACTTC. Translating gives CASSSHSTGTSYEQYF.

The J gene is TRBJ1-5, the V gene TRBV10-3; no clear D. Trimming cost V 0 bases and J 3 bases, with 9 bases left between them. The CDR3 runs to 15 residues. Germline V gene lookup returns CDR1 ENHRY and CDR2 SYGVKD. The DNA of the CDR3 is TGTGCCATCAGTGAGTCACAAGGGTTCAATCAGCCCCAGCATTTT. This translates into CAISESQGFNQPQHF.

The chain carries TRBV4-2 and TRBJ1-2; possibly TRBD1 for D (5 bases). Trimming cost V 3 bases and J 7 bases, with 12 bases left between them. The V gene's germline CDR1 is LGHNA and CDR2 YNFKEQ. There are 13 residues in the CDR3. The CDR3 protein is CASSQEGIAGYTF. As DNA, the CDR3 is TGTGCCAGCAGCCAGGAGGGGATAGCTGGCTACACCTTC.

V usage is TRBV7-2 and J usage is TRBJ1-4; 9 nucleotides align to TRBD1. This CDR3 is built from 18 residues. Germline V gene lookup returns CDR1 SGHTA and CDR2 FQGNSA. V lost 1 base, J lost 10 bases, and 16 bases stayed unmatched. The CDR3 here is CASSLGLRGQGPEGKLFF. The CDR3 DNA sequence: TGTGCCAGCAGCTTAGGTTTGCGGGGACAGGGCCCCGAGGGAAAACTGTTTTTT.

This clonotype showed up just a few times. The CDR3 nucleotides read TGTGCCACCAAAGCAGGGGGCGAATTCTACGAGCAGTACTTC. The encoded protein is CATKAGGEFYEQYF. The gene calls are TRBV28 and TRBJ2-7; 8 positions agree with TRBD1. The V gene's germline CDR1 is MDHEN and CDR2 SYDVKM. The CDR3 covers 14 residues. J gave up 3 bases and V 10 bases, and 11 bases lay outside the gene matches.

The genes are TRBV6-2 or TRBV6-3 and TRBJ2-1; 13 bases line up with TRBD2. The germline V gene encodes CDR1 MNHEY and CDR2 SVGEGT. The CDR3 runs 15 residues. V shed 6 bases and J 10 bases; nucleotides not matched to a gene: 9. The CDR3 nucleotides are TGTGCCAGCAGACCTACCGGGACTAGCGGGGCCGAGCAGTTCTTC. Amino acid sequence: CASRPTGTSGAEQFF.

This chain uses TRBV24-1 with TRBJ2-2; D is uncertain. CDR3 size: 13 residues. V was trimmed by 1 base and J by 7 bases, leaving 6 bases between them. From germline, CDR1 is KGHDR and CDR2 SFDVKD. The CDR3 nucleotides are TGTGCCACCAGTGATTTAGCCGTCGGGGAGCTGTTTTTT. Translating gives CATSDLAVGELFF.

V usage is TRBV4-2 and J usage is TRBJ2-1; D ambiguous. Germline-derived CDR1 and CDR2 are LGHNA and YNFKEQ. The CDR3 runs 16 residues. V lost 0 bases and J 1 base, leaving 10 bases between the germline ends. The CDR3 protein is CASSQDPAPSYNEQFF. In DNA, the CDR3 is TGTGCCAGCAGCCAAGATCCAGCCCCATCCTACAATGAGCAGTTCTTC.

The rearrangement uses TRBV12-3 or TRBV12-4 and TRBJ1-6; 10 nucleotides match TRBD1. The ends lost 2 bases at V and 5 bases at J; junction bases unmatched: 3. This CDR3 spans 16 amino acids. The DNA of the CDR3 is TGTGCCAGCAGTTTAAGGACAGGGGGAAATAATTCACCCCTCCACTTT. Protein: CASSLRTGGNNSPLHF.

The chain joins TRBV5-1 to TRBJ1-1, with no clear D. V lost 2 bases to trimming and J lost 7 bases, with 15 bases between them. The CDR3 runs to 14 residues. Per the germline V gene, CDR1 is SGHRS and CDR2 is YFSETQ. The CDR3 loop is CASSFLDGRNEAFF. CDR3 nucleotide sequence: TGCGCCAGCAGCTTCCTGGACGGTCGAAATGAAGCTTTCTTT.

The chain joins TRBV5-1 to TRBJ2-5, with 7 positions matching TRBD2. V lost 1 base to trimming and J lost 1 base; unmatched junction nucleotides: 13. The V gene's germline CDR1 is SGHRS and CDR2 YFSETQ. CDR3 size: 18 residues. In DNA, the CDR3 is TGCGCCAGCAGCTTGATCCCCCTGACTAGCACTAGCCAAGAGACCCAGTACTTC. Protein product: CASSLIPLTSTSQETQYF. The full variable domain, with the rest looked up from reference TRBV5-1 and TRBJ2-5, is KAGVTQTPRYLIKTRGQQVTLSCSPISGHRSVSWYQQTPGQGLQFLFEYFSETQRNKGNFPGRFSGRQFSNSRSEMNVSTLELGDSALYLCASSLIPLTSTSQETQYFGPGTRLLVL.

In DNA form, the CDR3 reads TGTGCCAGCAGTCCCCTCGGACAGACCTACGAGCAGTACTTC. Translating gives CASSPLGQTYEQYF. The rearrangement joins TRBV18 to TRBJ2-7; possible D gene TRBD1, 6 bases. CDR3 length: 14 amino acids. Trimming took 8 bases from V and 2 from J, leaving 16 bases between them. Germline CDR1 is KGHSH and CDR2 is LQKENI.

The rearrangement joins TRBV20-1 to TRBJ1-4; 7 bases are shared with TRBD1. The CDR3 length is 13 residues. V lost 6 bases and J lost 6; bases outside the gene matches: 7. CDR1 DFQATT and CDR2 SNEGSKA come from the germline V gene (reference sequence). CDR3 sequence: CSAAGRGHEKLFF. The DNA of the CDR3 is TGCAGTGCCGCGGGGAGGGGGCATGAAAAACTGTTTTTT.

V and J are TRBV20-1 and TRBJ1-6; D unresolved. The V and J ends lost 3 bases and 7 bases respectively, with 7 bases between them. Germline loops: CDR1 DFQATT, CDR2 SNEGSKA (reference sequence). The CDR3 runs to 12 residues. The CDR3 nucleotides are TGCAGTGCTAGCAGGTCAAATTCACCCCTCCACTTT. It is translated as CSASRSNSPLHF.

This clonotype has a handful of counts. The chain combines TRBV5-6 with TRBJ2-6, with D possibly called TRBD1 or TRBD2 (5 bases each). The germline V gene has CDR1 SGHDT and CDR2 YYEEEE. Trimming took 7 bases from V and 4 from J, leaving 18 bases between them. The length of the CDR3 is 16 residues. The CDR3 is CASRPGTGSGANVLTF. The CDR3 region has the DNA TGTGCCAGCCGACCGGGGACGGGCTCGGGGGCCAACGTCCTGACTTTC. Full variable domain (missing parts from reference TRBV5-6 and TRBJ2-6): DAGVTQSPTHLIKTRGQQVTLRCSPKSGHDTVSWYQQALGQGPQFIFQYYEEEERQRGNFPDRFSGHQFPNYSSELNVNALLLGDSALYLCASRPGTGSGANVLTFGAGSRLTVL.

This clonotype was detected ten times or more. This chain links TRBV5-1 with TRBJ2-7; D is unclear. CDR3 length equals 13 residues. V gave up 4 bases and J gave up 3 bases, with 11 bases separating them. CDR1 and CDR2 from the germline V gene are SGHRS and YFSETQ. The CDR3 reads CASSVGPDYEQYF. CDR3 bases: TGCGCCAGCAGCGTTGGACCAGACTACGAGCAGTACTTC.

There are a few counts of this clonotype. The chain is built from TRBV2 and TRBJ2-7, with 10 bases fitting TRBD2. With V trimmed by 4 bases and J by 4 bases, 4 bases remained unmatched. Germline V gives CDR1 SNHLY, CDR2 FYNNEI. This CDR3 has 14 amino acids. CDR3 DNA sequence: TGTGCCAGCAGTGGGGCTAGCGGGGGTTACGAGCAGTACTTC. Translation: CASSGASGGYEQYF.

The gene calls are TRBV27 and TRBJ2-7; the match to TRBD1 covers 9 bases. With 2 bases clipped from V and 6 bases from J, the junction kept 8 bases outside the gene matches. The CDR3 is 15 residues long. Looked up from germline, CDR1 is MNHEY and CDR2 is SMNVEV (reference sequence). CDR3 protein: CASSLVGQGSVEQYF. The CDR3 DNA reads TGTGCCAGCAGTTTAGTGGGACAGGGATCGGTCGAGCAGTACTTC.

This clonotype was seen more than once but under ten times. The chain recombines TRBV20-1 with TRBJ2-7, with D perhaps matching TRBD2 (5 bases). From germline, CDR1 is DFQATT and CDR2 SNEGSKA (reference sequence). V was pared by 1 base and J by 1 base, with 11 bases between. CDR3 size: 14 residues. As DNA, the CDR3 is TGCAGTGCTAGAGGAACAAGAGGGTCCTACGAGCAGTACTTC. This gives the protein CSARGTRGSYEQYF.

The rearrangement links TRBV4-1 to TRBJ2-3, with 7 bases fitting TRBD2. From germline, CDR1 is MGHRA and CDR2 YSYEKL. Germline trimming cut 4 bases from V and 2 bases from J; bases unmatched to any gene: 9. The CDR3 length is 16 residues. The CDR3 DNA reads TGCGCCAGCAGCCCCACCGAGCGGGGATACACAGATACGCAGTATTTT. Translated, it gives CASSPTERGYTDTQYF.

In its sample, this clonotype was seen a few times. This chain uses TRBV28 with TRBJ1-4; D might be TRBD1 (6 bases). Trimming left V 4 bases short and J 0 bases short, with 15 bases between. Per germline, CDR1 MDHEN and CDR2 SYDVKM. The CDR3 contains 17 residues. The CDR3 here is CASSSTSDSATNEKLFF. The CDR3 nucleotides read TGTGCCAGCAGTTCCACCTCGGACAGTGCAACTAATGAAAAACTGTTTTTT.